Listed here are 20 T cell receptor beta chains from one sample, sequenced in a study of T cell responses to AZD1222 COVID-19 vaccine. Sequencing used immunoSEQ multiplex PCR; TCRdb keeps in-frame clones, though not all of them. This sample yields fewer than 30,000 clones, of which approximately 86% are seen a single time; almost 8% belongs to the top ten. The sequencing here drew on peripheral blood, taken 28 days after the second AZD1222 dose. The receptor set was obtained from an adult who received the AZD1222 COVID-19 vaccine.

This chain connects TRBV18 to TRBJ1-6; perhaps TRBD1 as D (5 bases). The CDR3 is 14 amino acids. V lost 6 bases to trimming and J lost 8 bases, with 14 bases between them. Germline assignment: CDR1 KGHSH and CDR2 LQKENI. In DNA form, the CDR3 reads TGTGCCAGCTCCCGAGCGACCAGGGATTCACCCCTCCACTTT. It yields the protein CASSRATRDSPLHF.

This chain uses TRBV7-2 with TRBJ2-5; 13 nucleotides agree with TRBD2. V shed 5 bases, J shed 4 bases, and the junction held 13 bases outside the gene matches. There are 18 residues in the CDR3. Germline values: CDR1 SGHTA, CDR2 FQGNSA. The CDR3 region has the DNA TGTGCCAGCAGCCTAGGCGGGACTAGCGGGGTCAGAAGAGAGACCCAGTACTTC. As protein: CASSLGGTSGVRRETQYF.

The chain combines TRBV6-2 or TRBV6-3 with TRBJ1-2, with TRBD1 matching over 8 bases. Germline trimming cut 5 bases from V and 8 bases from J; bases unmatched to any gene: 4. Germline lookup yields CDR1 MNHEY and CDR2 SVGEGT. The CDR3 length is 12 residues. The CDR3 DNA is TGTGCCAGCAGTGTGGACAGGGTCGGCTACACCTTC. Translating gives CASSVDRVGYTF.

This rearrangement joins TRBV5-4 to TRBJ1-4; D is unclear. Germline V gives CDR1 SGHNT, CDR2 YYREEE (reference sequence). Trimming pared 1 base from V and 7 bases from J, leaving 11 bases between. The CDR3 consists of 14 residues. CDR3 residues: CASSLNGIGEKLFF. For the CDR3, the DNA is TGTGCCAGCAGCTTGAATGGAATCGGTGAAAAACTGTTTTTT.

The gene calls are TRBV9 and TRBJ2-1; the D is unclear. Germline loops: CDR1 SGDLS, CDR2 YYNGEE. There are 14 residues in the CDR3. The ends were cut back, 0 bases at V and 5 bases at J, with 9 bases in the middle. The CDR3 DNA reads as TGTGCCAGCAGCGTAGCTGTCACCCACAATGAGCAGTTCTTC. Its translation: CASSVAVTHNEQFF. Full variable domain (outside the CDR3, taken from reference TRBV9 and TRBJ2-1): DSGVTQTPKHLITATGQRVTLRCSPRSGDLSVYWYQQSLDQGLQFLIQYYNGEERAKGNILERFSAQQFPDLHSELNLSSLELGDSALYFCASSVAVTHNEQFFGPGTRLTVL.

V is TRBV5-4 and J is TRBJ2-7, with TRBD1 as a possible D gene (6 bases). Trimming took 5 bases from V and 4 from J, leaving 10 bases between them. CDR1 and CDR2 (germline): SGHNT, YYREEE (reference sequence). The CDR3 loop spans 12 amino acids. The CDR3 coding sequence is TGTGCCAGCAGTCGAGGACAGTACGAGCAGTACTTC. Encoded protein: CASSRGQYEQYF.

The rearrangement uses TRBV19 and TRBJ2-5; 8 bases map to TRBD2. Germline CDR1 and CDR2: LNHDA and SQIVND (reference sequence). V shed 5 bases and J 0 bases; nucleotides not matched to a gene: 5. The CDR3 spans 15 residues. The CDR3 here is CASSSQRGYQETQYF. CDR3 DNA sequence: TGTGCCAGTAGTTCCCAGCGGGGGTACCAAGAGACCCAGTACTTC. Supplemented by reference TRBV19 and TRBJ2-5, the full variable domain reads DGGITQSPKYLFRKEGQNVTLSCEQNLNHDAMYWYRQDPGQGLRLIYYSQIVNDFQKGDIAEGYSVSREKKESFPLTVTSAQKNPTAFYLCASSSQRGYQETQYFGPGTRLLVL.

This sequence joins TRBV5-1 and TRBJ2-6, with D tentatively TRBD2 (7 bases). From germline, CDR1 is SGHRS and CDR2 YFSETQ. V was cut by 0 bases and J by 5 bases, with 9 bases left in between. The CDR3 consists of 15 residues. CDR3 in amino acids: CASSLAGGWANVLTF. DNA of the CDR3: TGCGCCAGCAGCTTGGCGGGGGGCTGGGCCAACGTCCTGACTTTC.

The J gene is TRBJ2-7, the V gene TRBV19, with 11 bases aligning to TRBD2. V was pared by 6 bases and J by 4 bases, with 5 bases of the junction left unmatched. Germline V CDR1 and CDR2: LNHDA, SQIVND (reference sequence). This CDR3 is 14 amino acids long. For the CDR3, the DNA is TGTGCCAGTAGCGAACTAGCGGGAGAATACGAGCAGTACTTC. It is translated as CASSELAGEYEQYF.

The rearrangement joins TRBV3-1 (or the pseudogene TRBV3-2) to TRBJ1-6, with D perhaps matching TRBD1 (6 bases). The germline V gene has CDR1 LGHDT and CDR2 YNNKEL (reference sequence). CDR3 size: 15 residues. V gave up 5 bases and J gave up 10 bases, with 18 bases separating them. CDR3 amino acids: CASSYTGTTVSPLHF. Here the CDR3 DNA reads TGTGCCAGCAGCTATACCGGGACAACGGTGTCACCCCTCCACTTT.

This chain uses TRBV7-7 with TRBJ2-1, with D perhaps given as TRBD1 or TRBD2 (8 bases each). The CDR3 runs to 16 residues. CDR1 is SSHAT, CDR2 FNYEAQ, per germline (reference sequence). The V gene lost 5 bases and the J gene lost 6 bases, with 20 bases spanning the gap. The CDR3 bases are TGTGCCAGCAGCCCCAGGGGGCTAGCGGGCCTCAATGAGCAGTTCTTC. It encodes CASSPRGLAGLNEQFF. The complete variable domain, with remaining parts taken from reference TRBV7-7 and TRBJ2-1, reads GAGVSQSPRYKVTKRGQDVTLRCDPISSHATLYWYQQALGQGPEFLTYFNYEAQPDKSGLPSDRFSAERPEGSISTLTIQRTEQRDSAMYRCASSPRGLAGLNEQFFGPGTRLTVL.

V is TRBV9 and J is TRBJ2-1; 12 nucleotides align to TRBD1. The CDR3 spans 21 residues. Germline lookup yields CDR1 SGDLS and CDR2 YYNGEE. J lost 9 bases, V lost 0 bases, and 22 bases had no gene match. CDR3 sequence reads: CASSVEVGGQGAWDDRSEQFF. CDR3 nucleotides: TGTGCCAGCAGCGTAGAAGTAGGGGGACAGGGGGCTTGGGACGACCGAAGTGAGCAGTTCTTC.

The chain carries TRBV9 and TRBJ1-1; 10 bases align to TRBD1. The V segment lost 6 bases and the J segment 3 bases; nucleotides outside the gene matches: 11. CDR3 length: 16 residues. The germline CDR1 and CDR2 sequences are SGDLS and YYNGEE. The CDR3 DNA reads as TGTGCCAGCACCGTGTCTGGTGGGACAGGGGACACTGAAGCTTTCTTT. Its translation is CASTVSGGTGDTEAFF.

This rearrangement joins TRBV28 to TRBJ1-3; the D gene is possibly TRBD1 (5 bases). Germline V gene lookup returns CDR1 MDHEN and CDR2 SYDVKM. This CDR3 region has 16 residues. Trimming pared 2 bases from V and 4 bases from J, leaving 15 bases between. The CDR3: CASSLVGESLGNTIYF. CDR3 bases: TGTGCCAGCAGTTTAGTAGGGGAAAGCCTCGGAAACACCATATATTTT.

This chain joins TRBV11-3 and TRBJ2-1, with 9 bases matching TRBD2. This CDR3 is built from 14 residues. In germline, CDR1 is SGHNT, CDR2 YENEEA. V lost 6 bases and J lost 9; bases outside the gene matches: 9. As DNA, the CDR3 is TGTGCCAGCAGTCCCACCGCTAGCGGGACTGAGCAGTTCTTC. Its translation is CASSPTASGTEQFF. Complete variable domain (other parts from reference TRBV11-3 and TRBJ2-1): EAGVVQSPRYKIIEKKQPVAFWCNPISGHNTLYWYLQNLGQGPELLIRYENEEAVDDSQLPKDRFSAERLKGVDSTLKIQPAELGDSAVYLCASSPTASGTEQFFGPGTRLTVL.

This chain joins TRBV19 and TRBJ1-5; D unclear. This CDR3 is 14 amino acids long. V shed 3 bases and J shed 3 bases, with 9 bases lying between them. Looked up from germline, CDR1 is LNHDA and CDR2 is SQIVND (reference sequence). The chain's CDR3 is CASSILVHNQPQHF. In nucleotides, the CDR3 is TGTGCCAGTAGTATTTTGGTCCACAATCAGCCCCAGCATTTT.

This CDR3 reads CASSSPQGRAGNTIYF. The CDR3 coding sequence is TGTGCCAGCAGCTCCCCCCAGGGTAGAGCTGGAAACACCATATATTTT. The J gene is TRBJ1-3, the V gene TRBV6-6, with TRBD1 as a possible D gene (5 bases). Germline V gene lookup returns CDR1 MNHNY and CDR2 SVGAGI (reference sequence). V lost 6 bases, J lost 2 bases, and 17 bases lay in between. This CDR3 contains 16 residues.

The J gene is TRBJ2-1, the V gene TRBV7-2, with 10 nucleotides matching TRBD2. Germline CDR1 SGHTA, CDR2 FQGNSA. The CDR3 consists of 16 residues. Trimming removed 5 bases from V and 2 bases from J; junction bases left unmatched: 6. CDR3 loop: CASSPIGTSAYNEQFF. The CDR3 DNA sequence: TGTGCCAGCAGCCCTATCGGGACTAGCGCCTACAATGAGCAGTTCTTC.

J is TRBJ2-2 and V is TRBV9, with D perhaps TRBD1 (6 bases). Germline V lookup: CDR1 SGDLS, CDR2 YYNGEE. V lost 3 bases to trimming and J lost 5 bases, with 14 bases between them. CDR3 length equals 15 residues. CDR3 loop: CASSAGQLLTGELFF. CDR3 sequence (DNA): TGTGCCAGCAGCGCCGGACAGTTGTTGACCGGGGAGCTGTTTTTT. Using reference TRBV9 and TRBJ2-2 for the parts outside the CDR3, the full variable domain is DSGVTQTPKHLITATGQRVTLRCSPRSGDLSVYWYQQSLDQGLQFLIQYYNGEERAKGNILERFSAQQFPDLHSELNLSSLELGDSALYFCASSAGQLLTGELFFGEGSRLTVL.

The CDR3 DNA follows: TGTGCCAGCAGCCACCCACAGGGGGCTCGTTCACCCCTCCACTTT. This gives the protein CASSHPQGARSPLHF. The genes are TRBV3-1 (or the pseudogene TRBV3-2) and TRBJ1-6; 9 nucleotides line up with TRBD1. Trimming cost V 3 bases and J 9 bases; bases outside gene matches: 6. This CDR3 comprises 15 residues. Per germline, CDR1 LGHDT and CDR2 YNNKEL (reference sequence).